This T cell receptor (beta chain) was identified in a study of CD8 T cells in Susac syndrome. Whole-study results and caveats: The authors acknowledged that their TCR sequencing and HLA analysis involved a relatively small number of individuals.

V shed 1 base and J 2 bases; nucleotides not matched to a gene: 5. The CDR3 is 15 amino acids. CDR1 and CDR2 from the germline V gene are DFQATT and SNEGSKA (reference sequence). TEMRA cells were enriched by FACS, and CD4+ and CD8+ T cells were negatively isolated. On this clonotype: The target antigen is unknown.

Random-hexamer reverse transcription was applied to roughly 0.5 to 1 ug RNA. By means of immunoSEQ multiplex PCR, TCR beta CDR3 spanning 54 Vbeta and 13 Jbeta underwent amplification. TCRdb redid the calling of the immunoSEQ multiplex PCR reads with MiXCR, one entry per CDR3 protein. Among some 120,000 distinct CDR3 sequences, more than 75% were seen once, and the ten largest hold around 0.25%. The specimen sequenced was CD8+ T cells from PBMCs. V is TRBV20-1 and J is TRBJ2-3; 8 positions match TRBD2. The source of this sequence is a human donor with multiple sclerosis. CDR3 amino acids: CSARGREDYTDTQYF. In DNA, the CDR3 is TGCAGTGCTAGAGGGCGGGAGGATTACACAGATACGCAGTATTTT.